The rows below give T cell receptor beta chains drawn from one sample of a study of persistence of HIV-infected CD4 T cells. The repertoire was sequenced with immunoSEQ multiplex PCR; TCRdb's copy has only in-frame clones and lacks some. The table has 37,000 or so clones, approximately 88% seen once. Antigen specificity for these receptors is unknown. This sample comprised CD4+ T cells sorted from PBMCs after approximately 19-hour stimulation, obtained from a patient who received antiretroviral therapy. The receptors were sampled from an adult man with HIV who was CMV-seropositive. The CDR3 runs from the conserved cysteine through the conserved F or W. Fields, in order: V gene, D gene, CDR3 protein. A D gene is named only where the DNA matches it firmly.

TRBV3-1/TRBV3-2	NA	CASSQDKNRQFF
TRBV2	NA	CATGQGTFSDTIYF
TRBV19	NA	CASSIGGQGLIYEQYF
TRBV30	NA	CAWNGAYNSPLHF
TRBV5-6	NA	CASSLLDRGFTDTQYF
TRBV24-1	NA	CATSGNGEQFF
TRBV3-1/TRBV3-2	TRBD2	CASSPRTSGAYNEQFF
TRBV19	NA	CASTPRGGTGGETQYF
TRBV3-1/TRBV3-2	NA	CASSPANSRRGYTF
TRBV6-1	NA	CASSEVGDPTEAFF
TRBV7-3	NA	CASSLDYNEQFF
TRBV7-2	TRBD2	CASSRTSGSYNEQFF
TRBV7-6	TRBD1	CASSFGTGKKLFF
TRBV19	TRBD2	CASSWTSGGANTGELFF
TRBV10-3	NA	CATFSGTYAGGYTF
TRBV27	TRBD1	CASSSRQGMRTEAFF
TRBV7-9	NA	CASSRDNRLRTSYEQYF
TRBV29-1	NA	CSVYRGSYNEQFF
TRBV20-1	TRBD2	CSASSLAGLTDTQYF
TRBV25-1	NA	CASSVTGGGPGQETQYF
TRBV30	TRBD1	CAWSRDRGSYGYTF
TRBV29-1	TRBD1	CSVKGQLNTEAFF
TRBV20-1	NA	CSARRDTQYF
TRBV3-1/TRBV3-2	TRBD1	CASSQDTGGECTF
TRBV2	NA	CASSGRAEGEQYF
TRBV3-1/TRBV3-2	TRBD2	CASSQTSGQETQYF
TRBV7-8	NA	CASSLGHLNTEAFF
TRBV7-8	NA	CASSSSRDPGAFF
TRBV7-2	NA	CASSLERTRSSYEQYF
TRBV6-4	NA	CASSHEGAPGELFF
TRBV12-5	TRBD1	CASIPTGVLNTEAFF
TRBV4-1	TRBD2	CASSQVPPGGDTDTQYF
TRBV19	TRBD1	CASSIERTGLQPQHF
TRBV30	NA	CAWGTTRATRVEAFF
TRBV6-4	TRBD1	CASSAGTAGANVLTF
TRBV25-1	NA	CASSEAAQFSSYNSPLHF
TRBV6-2/TRBV6-3	TRBD2	CASRPSGSLSELFF
TRBV11-2	TRBD1	CASSSPDRAFLGGTEAFF
TRBV7-6	TRBD2	CASSLGTSGGSYEQYF
TRBV10-3	TRBD1	CAISESTGVYGYTF
TRBV4-2	NA	CASSQDLGGGWYF
TRBV2	NA	CASSEGGTYEQYF
TRBV30	TRBD1	CAQGGGSYGYTF
TRBV30	TRBD1	CAWSVQGRVNTEAFF
TRBV19	NA	CASSRGSTGYEQYF
TRBV5-1	TRBD1	CASSPDRGTNEKLFF
TRBV12-3/TRBV12-4	NA	CASSLDPRYGYTF
TRBV6-6	TRBD1	CASIYWTGVVNTEAFF
TRBV7-3	TRBD2	CASSPRERGGYNEQFF
TRBV5-1	TRBD1	CASREGGQGKHEQYF
TRBV30	TRBD1	CAWSHTGGNEAFF
TRBV19	NA	CASSPRGGTYQPQHF